The clone carrying this T cell receptor (beta chain) was detected ten times or more. The antigen remains undetermined. A second PCR of 7 to 11 cycles used a sample-barcoded 5' primer and a J-beta primer mix. TCRdb redid the calling of the 5' RACE reads with MiXCR, one entry per CDR3 protein. The table records just under 900,000 distinct CDR3 sequences, 25% to 30% of them present only once. With 0 bases removed from V and 5 bases from J, the gap between germline ends came to 6 bases. Per the germline V gene, CDR1 is SGHRS and CDR2 is YFSETQ. CDR3 length: 13 residues. The entry originates in a study of blood T cells in healthy people across ages. Overall study results and limits: Naive CD4+ cells and diversity were both higher in long-lived donors than in aged donors. As naive T cell percentage varied, TCR beta diversity correlated strongly with it.

The clonotype originates from an elderly woman in good health. Sequenced material: blood. This rearrangement joins TRBV5-1 to TRBJ2-1; no clear D gene. In nucleotides, the CDR3 is TGCGCCAGCAGCTTGGAGGTGGACAATGAGCAGTTCTTC. Translation: CASSLEVDNEQFF. Filled out from reference TRBV5-1 and TRBJ2-1, the complete variable domain reads KAGVTQTPRYLIKTRGQQVTLSCSPISGHRSVSWYQQTPGQGLQFLFEYFSETQRNKGNFPGRFSGRQFSNSRSEMNVSTLELGDSALYLCASSLEVDNEQFFGPGTRLTVL.